The sequence of this T cell receptor beta chain was determined in a study of technical replicates of blood from a handful of donors. The germline CDR1 and CDR2 sequences are MNHEY and SVGAGI. V shed 0 bases, J shed 2 bases, and the junction held 3 bases outside the gene matches. This CDR3 spans 15 amino acids. Assay used: immunoSEQ multiplex PCR; TCRdb lists only in-frame clones, some missing. The data contain tens of thousands of clones, 90% to 95% of them seen just once; the ten biggest clones take up about 4.7%. The source of this sequence is a human donor in good health. Some clones in this sample may be carry-over from other donors' samples. Sequenced: PBMCs. This chain links TRBV6-5 with TRBJ2-5, with 7 bases matching TRBD2. DNA for the CDR3: TGTGCCAGCAGTTACTCGGGGAGGGTTCAAGAGACCCAGTACTTC. It yields the protein CASSYSGRVQETQYF.